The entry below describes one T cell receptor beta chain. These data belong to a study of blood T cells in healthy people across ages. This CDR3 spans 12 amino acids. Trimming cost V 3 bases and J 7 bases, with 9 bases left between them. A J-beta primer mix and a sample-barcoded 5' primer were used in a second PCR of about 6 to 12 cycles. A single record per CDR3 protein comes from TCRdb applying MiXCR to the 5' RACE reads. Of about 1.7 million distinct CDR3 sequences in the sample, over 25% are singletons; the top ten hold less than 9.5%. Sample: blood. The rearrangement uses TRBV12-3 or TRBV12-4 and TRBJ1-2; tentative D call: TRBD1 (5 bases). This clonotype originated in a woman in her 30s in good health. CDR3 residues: CASSLGVAGYTF. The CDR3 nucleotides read TGTGCCAGCAGTTTGGGGGTCGCTGGCTACACCTTC.